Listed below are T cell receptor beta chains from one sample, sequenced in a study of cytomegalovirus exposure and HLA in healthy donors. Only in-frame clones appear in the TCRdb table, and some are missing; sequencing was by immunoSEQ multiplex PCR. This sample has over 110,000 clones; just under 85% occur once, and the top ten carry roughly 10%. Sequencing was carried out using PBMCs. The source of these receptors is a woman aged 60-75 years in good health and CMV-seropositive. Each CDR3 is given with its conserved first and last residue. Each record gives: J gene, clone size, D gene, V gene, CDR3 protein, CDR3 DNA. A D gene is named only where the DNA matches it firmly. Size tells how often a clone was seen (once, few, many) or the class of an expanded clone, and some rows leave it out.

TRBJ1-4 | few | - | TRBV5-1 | CASSPGPDFPNEKLFF | TGCGCCAGCAGCCCCGGCCCCGACTTTCCGAATGAAAAACTGTTTTTT
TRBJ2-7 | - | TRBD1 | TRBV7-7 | CASSSGQGFHYEQYF | TGTGCTAGCAGCTCGGGACAGGGGTTTCACTACGAGCAGTACTTC
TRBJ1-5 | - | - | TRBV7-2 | CASSPPGLNQPQHF | TGTGCCAGCAGCCCTCCGGGGTTGAATCAGCCCCAGCATTTT
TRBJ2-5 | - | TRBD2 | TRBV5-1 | CASSLGAGVQYF | TGCGCCAGCAGCCTTGGTGCGGGAGTGCAGTACTTC
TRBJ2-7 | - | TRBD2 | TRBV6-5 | CASSKLAGDYEQYF | TGTGCCAGCAGTAAACTAGCGGGGGACTACGAGCAGTACTTC
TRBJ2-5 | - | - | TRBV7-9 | CASSFPPRLPSNQETQYF | TGTGCCAGCAGCTTCCCCCCCCGACTACCCAGCAACCAAGAGACCCAGTACTTC
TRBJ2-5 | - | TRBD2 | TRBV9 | CASSVAPGTSGRKETQYF | TGTGCCAGCAGCGTAGCCCCCGGGACTAGCGGGAGGAAGGAGACCCAGTACTTC
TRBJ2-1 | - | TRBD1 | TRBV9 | CASSPLTGGAEQFF | TGTGCCAGCAGCCCCCTGACAGGGGGGGCTGAGCAGTTCTTC
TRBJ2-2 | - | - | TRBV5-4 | CASSLSLTGELFF | TGTGCCAGCAGCTTGTCTCTCACCGGGGAGCTGTTTTTT
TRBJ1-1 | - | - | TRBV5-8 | CASSLNREYAFF | TGTGCCAGCAGCCTGAACAGGGAATACGCTTTCTTT
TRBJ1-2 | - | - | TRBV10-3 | CAISPQGSYGYTF | TGTGCCATCAGTCCCCAGGGGTCATATGGCTACACCTTC
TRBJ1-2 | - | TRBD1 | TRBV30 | CAWSGQGPKTGSGYTF | TGTGCCTGGAGCGGACAGGGTCCGAAGACGGGATCTGGCTACACCTTC
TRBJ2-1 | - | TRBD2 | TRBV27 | CASSLGGSSYNEQFF | TGTGCCAGCAGTTTAGGCGGGAGCTCCTACAATGAGCAGTTCTTC
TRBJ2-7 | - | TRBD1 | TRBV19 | CASSITGVGYEQYF | TGTGCCAGTAGTATAACAGGGGTCGGCTACGAGCAGTACTTC
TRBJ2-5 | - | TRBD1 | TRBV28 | CASSLSGRGRETQYF | TGTGCCAGCAGTTTATCGGGCAGGGGGCGGGAGACCCAGTACTTC
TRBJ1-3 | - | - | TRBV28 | CASSGIRQASSGNTIYF | TGTGCCAGCAGTGGGATTAGACAGGCCAGCTCTGGAAACACCATATATTTT
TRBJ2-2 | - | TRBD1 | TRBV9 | CASSADRVPYTGELFF | TGTGCCAGCAGCGCAGACAGGGTGCCTTACACCGGGGAGCTGTTTTTT
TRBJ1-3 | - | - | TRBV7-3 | CASSAPGKYGNTIYF | TGTGCCAGCAGCGCACCAGGGAAATATGGAAACACCATATATTTT
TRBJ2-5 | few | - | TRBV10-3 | CAISPGIAETQYF | TGTGCCATCAGCCCAGGGATTGCAGAGACCCAGTACTTC
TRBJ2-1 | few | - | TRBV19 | CASSLLVASGNEQFF | TGTGCCAGTAGTTTATTGGTGGCGTCAGGGAATGAGCAGTTCTTC
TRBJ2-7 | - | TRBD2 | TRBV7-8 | CASSLSGISGVSYEQYF | TGTGCCAGCAGCTTATCCGGGATTAGCGGGGTTTCCTACGAGCAGTACTTC
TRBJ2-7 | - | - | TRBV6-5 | CASRGRESYEQYF | TGTGCCAGCAGAGGACGGGAGTCCTACGAGCAGTACTTC
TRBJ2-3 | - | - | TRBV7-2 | CASSQLLRGTDTQYF | TGTGCCAGCAGCCAACTCCTGCGGGGCACAGATACGCAGTATTTT
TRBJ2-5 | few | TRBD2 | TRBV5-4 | CASSSGLAGGQYF | TGTGCCAGCAGCTCGGGACTAGCGGGAGGGCAGTACTTC
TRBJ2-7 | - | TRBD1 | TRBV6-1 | CASSERTGVSSEQYF | TGTGCCAGCAGTGAGAGGACAGGGGTATCAAGCGAGCAGTACTTC
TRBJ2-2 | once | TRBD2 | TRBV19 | CASQGGLAGGSGELFF | TGTGCCAGCCAAGGTGGGCTAGCGGGAGGATCCGGGGAGCTGTTTTTT
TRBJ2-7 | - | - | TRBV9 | CASSVDPTGSSYEQYF | TGTGCCAGCAGCGTAGACCCAACCGGGAGCTCCTACGAGCAGTACTTC
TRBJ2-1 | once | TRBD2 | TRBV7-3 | CASSLIAGEYNEQFF | TGTGCCAGCAGCTTAATAGCGGGGGAATACAATGAGCAGTTCTTC
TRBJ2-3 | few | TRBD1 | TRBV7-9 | CASSLGQRDTDTQYF | TGTGCCAGCAGCTTGGGACAGCGAGACACAGATACGCAGTATTTT
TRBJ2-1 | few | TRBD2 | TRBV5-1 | CASTVSGSPYNEQFF | TGCGCCAGCACCGTTAGCGGGAGTCCCTACAATGAGCAGTTCTTC
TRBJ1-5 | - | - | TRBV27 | CASTTPGQPQHF | TGTGCCAGCACCACTCCCGGTCAGCCCCAGCATTTT
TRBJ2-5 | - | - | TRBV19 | CASSTGDKETQYF | TGTGCCAGTAGTACCGGGGATAAAGAGACCCAGTACTTC
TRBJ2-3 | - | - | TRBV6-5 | CASSWQDTQYF | TGTGCCAGCAGTTGGCAAGATACGCAGTATTTT
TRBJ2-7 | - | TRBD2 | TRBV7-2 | CASSLVLPGGEQYF | TGTGCCAGCAGCTTAGTCCTACCGGGAGGCGAGCAGTACTTC
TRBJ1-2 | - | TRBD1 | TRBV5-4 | CASSLGGQGAYGYTF | TGTGCCAGCAGCTTGGGGGGACAGGGGGCCTATGGCTACACCTTC
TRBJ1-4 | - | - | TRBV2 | CASSGNRASNEKLFF | TGTGCCAGCAGTGGGAACAGGGCTTCTAATGAAAAACTGTTTTTT
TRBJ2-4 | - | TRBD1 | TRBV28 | CASSSDRVVTAVNFRNIQYF | TGTGCCAGCAGTTCGGACAGGGTTGTGACAGCGGTAAACTTTCGAAACATTCAGTACTTC
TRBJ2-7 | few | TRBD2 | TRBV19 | CASRKAGGPYEQYF | TGTGCCAGTAGGAAGGCGGGAGGGCCGTACGAGCAGTACTTC
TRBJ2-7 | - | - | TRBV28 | CASSSVGDEQYF | TGTGCCAGCAGTTCGGTAGGGGACGAGCAGTACTTC
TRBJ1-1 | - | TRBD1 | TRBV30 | CAWKGAANTEAFF | TGTGCCTGGAAGGGGGCGGCGAACACTGAAGCTTTCTTT
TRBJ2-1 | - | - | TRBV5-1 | CASRMNVGSQGNEQFF | TGCGCCAGCAGGATGAACGTCGGATCACAGGGTAATGAGCAGTTCTTC
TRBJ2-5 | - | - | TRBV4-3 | CASRGLGETQYF | TGCGCCAGCAGGGGGCTGGGTGAGACCCAGTACTTC
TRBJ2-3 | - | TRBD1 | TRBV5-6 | CASSPDRATDTQYF | TGTGCCAGCAGCCCTGACAGGGCGACAGATACGCAGTATTTT
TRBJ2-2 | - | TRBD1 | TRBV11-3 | CASSSRQGMNTGELFF | TGTGCCAGCAGCTCTCGACAGGGTATGAACACCGGGGAGCTGTTTTTT
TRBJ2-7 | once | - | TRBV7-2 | CASSLERQALLYF | TGTGCCAGCAGCTTAGAGAGACAGGCCCTCCTGTACTTC
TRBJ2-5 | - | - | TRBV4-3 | CASSRDPGREETQYF | TGCGCCAGCAGCCGAGACCCGGGCAGGGAAGAGACCCAGTACTTC
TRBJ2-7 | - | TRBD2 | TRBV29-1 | CSVEGVAGDIYEQYF | TGCAGCGTTGAAGGGGTTGCGGGAGATATTTACGAGCAGTACTTC
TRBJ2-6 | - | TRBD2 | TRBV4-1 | CASSPRASGASGANVLTF | TGCGCCAGCAGCCCCCGGGCTAGCGGGGCCTCTGGGGCCAACGTCCTGACTTTC
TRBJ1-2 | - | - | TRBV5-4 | CASSLAGTNYGYTF | TGTGCCAGCAGCTTGGCGGGGACTAACTATGGCTACACCTTC
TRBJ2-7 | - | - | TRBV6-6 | CASTRHGGVAYEQYF | TGTGCCAGCACGAGACATGGAGGGGTGGCCTACGAGCAGTACTTC
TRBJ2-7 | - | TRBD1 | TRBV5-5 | CASSSPGTDSYEQYF | TGTGCCAGCAGCTCCCCCGGGACAGATTCCTACGAGCAGTACTTC
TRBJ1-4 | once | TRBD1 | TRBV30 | CAWSTGQGFEKLFF | TGTGCCTGGAGTACGGGACAGGGTTTTGAAAAACTGTTTTTT
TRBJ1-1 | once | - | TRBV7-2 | CASSPTHLNTEAFF | TGTGCCAGCAGCCCAACTCACCTGAACACTGAAGCTTTCTTT
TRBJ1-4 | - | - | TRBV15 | CATSRLSATNEKLFF | TGTGCCACCAGCAGACTTTCGGCAACTAATGAAAAACTGTTTTTT
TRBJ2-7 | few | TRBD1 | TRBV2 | CASSDPAQGAYEQYF | TGTGCCAGCAGTGATCCCGCCCAGGGGGCCTACGAGCAGTACTTC
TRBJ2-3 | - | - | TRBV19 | CASSIRVGDTQYF | TGTGCCAGTAGTATCCGGGTAGGAGATACGCAGTATTTT
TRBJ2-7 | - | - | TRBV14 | CASSQVSYEQYF | TGTGCCAGCAGCCAAGTGAGCTACGAGCAGTACTTC
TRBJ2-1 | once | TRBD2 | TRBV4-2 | CASSQPHTLAGGDNEQFF | TGTGCCAGCAGCCAACCTCACACCCTAGCGGGAGGGGACAATGAGCAGTTCTTC
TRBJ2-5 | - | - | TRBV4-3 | CASSQDHNRKETQYF | TGCGCCAGCAGCCAAGATCATAACAGGAAAGAGACCCAGTACTTC